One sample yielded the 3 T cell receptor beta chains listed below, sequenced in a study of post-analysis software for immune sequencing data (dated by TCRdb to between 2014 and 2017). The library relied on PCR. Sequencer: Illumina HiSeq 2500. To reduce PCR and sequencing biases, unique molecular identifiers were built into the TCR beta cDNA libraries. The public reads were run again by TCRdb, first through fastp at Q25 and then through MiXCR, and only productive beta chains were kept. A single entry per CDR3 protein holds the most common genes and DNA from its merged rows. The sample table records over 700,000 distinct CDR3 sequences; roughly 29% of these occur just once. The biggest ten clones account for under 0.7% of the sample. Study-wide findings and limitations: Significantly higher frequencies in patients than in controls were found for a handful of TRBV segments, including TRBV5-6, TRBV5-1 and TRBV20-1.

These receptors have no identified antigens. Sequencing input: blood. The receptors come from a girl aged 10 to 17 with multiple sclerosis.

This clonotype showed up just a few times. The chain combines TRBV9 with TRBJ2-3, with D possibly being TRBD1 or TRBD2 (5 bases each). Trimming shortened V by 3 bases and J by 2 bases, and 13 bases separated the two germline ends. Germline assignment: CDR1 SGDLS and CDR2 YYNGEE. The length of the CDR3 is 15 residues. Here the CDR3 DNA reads TGTGCCAGCAGCGGAGGGGCAGCACTCACAGATACGCAGTATTTT. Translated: CASSGGAALTDTQYF. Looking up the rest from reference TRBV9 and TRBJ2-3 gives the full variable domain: DSGVTQTPKHLITATGQRVTLRCSPRSGDLSVYWYQQSLDQGLQFLIQYYNGEERAKGNILERFSAQQFPDLHSELNLSSLELGDSALYFCASSGGAALTDTQYFGPGTRLTVL.

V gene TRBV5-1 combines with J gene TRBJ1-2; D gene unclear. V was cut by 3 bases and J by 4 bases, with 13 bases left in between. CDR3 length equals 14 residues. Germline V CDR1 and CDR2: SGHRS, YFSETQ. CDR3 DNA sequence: TGCGCCAGCAGCTCCGGGAGGGCCCCCTATGGCTACACCTTC. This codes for CASSSGRAPYGYTF.

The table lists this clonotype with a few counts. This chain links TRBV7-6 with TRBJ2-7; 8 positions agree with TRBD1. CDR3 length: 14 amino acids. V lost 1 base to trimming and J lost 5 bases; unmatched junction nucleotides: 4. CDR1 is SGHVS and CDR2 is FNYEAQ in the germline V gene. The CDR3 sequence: CASSLDDRGHEQYF. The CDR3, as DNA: TGTGCCAGCAGCTTAGATGACAGGGGCCACGAGCAGTACTTC.